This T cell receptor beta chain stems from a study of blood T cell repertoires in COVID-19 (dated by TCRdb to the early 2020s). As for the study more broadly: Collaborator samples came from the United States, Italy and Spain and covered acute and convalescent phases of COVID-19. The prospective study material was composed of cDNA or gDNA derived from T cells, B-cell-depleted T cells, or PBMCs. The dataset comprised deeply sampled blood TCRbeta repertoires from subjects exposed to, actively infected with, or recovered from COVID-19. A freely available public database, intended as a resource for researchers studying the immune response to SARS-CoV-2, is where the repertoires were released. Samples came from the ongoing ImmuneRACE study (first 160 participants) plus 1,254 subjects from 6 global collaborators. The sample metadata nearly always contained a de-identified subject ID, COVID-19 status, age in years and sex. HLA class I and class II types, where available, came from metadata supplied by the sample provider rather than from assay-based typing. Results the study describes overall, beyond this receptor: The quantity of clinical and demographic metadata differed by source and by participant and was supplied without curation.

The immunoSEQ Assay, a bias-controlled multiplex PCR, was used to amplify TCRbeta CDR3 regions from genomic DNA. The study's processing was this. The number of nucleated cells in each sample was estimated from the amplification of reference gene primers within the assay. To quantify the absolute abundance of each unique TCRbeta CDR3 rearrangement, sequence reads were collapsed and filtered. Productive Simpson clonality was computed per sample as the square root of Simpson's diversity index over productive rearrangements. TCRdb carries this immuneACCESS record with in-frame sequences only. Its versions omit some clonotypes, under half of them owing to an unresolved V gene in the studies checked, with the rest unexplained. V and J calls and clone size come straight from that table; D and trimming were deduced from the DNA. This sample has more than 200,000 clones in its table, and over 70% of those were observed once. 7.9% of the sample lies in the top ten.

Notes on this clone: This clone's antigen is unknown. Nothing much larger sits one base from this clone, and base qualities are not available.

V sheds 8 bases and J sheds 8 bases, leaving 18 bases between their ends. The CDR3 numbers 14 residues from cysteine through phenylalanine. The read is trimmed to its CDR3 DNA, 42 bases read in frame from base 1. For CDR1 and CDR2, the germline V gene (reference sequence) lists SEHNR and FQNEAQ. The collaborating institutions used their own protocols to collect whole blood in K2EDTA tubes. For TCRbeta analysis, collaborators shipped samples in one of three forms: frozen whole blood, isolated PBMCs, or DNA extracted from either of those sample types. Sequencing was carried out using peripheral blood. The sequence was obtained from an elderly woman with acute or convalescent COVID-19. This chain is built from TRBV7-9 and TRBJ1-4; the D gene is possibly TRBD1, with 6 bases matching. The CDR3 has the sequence CASGRNRQGEKLFF. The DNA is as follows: TGTGCCAGCGGAAGGAATCGCCAGGGGGAAAAACTGTTTTTT.